Shown below are 5 T cell receptor beta chains from a single sample sequenced in a study of CD8+ T cells in alopecia areata. Sequencing used cDNA as its template, made by extracting RNA and reverse transcribing it. The data were produced by immunoSEQ multiplex PCR, yet TCRdb's version contains in-frame clones alone and is incomplete. The repertoire consists of 200,000 to 300,000 clones, none detected only once. A panel of CD4, CD8alpha, NKG2D, NKG2ACE and other markers served to sort pooled cutaneous lymph node cells. The sequenced sample consisted of CD4+ T cells sorted from a lymph node. These receptors came from a C3H/HeJ mouse with alopecia areata. This strain's MHC haplotype is H2-k.

On this clone itself: These gene names are mouse names. The read falls 4 residues short of the CDR3 end, and the missing part is taken from the germline J gene. This chain connects TRBV13-3 to TRBJ1-1, with 8 bases aligning to TRBD1. The V and J ends lost 0 bases and 3 bases, in that order; junction bases with no gene match: 4. CDR1 is NNHDY and CDR2 is SYVADS in the germline V gene. The CDR3 covers 15 residues. CDR3 DNA (partial): TGTGCCAGCAGTGATGCGTCAGGGGGCCACACA. Its protein product is CASSDASGGHT. In full, the CDR3 is CASSDASGGHTEVFF.

On this clone itself: Each gene name is a mouse one. The read gets to within 4 residues of the CDR3 end, and the germline J gene fills in the rest. V usage is TRBV13-1 and J usage is TRBJ2-2; the match to TRBD1 covers 9 bases. The V gene's germline CDR1 is NSHNY and CDR2 SYGAGN. The V and J ends lost 4 bases and 2 bases, in that order; junction bases with no gene match: 3. CDR3 size: 15 residues. The CDR3 DNA, read in part, is TGTGCCAGCAGTCTCGGGACAGGGAACACCGGG. It yields the protein CASSLGTGNTG. The entire CDR3 protein reads CASSLGTGNTGQLYF.

As concerns this clone: Any gene name here is a mouse gene name. Incomplete CDR3 DNA: TGTGCCAGCTCTCTCCTGGGACAGGGAAGTCAAAAC. Protein product: CASSLLGQGSQN. The entire CDR3 protein reads CASSLLGQGSQNTLYF. V and J are TRBV12-1 and TRBJ2-4, with 9 bases matching TRBD1. The CDR3 extends 4 residues past the end of the read, so its final part is completed from the germline J gene. Unmatched junction bases numbered 3, after V lost 0 bases and J lost 0 bases. CDR3 length: 16 residues. Looked up from germline, CDR1 is SGHSN and CDR2 is HYEKVE.

This clone was recorded a few times. Gene names refer to mouse genes. CDR3 loop: CASGDALGKDTQYF. The sequenced part of the CDR3 DNA is TGTGCCAGCGGTGATGCCCTGGGGAAAGAC. The chain has TRBV13-2 and TRBJ2-5; TRBD2 might be the D (6 bases). The missing CDR3 end, 4 residues past where the read stops, is filled in from the germline J gene. The CDR3 spans 14 residues. CDR1 is NNHNN and CDR2 is SYGAGS in the germline V gene (reference sequence).

The table lists this clone with a few counts. Gene names denote mouse genes. The DNA ends 4 residues before the CDR3 does, and the rest of the CDR3 is filled in from the germline J gene. V gene TRBV31 combines with J gene TRBJ2-2, with 8 positions matching TRBD2. The CDR3 covers 16 residues. Germline-derived CDR1 and CDR2 are GKSSPN and SITVG. Germline trimming cut 0 bases from V and 6 bases from J; bases unmatched to any gene: 9. The sequenced CDR3 bases are TGTGCCTGGAGTCTACGTCCTGGGGGGACGCCCGGG. Translation: CAWSLRPGGTPG. The whole CDR3 region reads CAWSLRPGGTPGQLYF.